This entry features one T cell receptor beta chain sequence. There is no known antigen for this receptor. No clone much larger than this one lies a single base away; base qualities are absent. This specimen belongs to a study of shared clonotypes between healthy human individuals (dated by TCRdb to the early 2020s). Regarding the research as a whole: Three men and two women, aged 18 to 49 years, made up the cohort. The study deeply sequenced blood TCR repertoires of about 5 healthy adults to estimate repertoire size and the extent of clonotype sharing between individuals. Libraries were prepared and TCR repertoires were sequenced by different laboratories using diverse techniques, in order to increase sequencing depth and limit assay-specific biases. Each donor's leukapheresis produced roughly between roughly 0.85 and 9 billion PBMCs. Results and caveats for the whole study, not just this receptor: Pairwise subsampling led to the expectation that sequencing depth would affect the degree of clonotype sharing among donors. Sampling was limited to blood, and TCR repertoires in tissue likely differ from TCR repertoires in blood. The small number of donors limited the genetic and exposure-history diversity represented.

Healthy HIV-negative adults with no recently reported acute infections or vaccinations were included as donors. Every donor was a Caucasian adult residing in Nashville, Tennessee, USA. For unsorted samples, approximately 81 million PBMCs were counted, and genomic DNA was extracted using the QIAamp DNA Blood Mini kit. After blood collection by leukapheresis, PBMCs were isolated using Ficoll-Histopaque density gradient centrifugation and then cryopreserved in the vapor phase of liquid nitrogen. Using the deep immunoSEQ assay, TCR CDR3 regions were amplified from genomic DNA by multiplex PCR. Extracted genomic DNA from each cell subset was spread evenly across all wells of several immunoSEQ 96-well plates, with each plate serving as a replicate. Each replicate PCR for unsorted PBMC received 300 to 350 ng genomic DNA, equal to about 30,000 T cell genomes. Ten immunoSEQ deep assay plates were used to sequence unsorted PBMC genomic DNA. The purified libraries were quantified using a Qubit 3.0 fluorometer, sized with a Bioanalyzer 2100, and then quantified again using the KAPA Library Quantification kit. Every immunoSEQ 96-well plate was sequenced on a dedicated single-read 150-cycle Illumina NextSeq 550 flow cell. As for the authors' bioinformatics: The immunoSEQ output contained only junctional sequences without quality scores, so filtering could not match that applied to full-length reads. Sequences were annotated with PyIR, a Python wrapper for IgBLAST v1.9, using IMGT germline references to assign V/J genes and CDR3. Reads were filtered out if the reads had weak V/J assignments (E-value above 1e-6), no CDR3, stop codons, out-of-frame junctions, or ambiguous translated residues. V3J clonotypes were defined by identical inferred V gene, J gene, and CDR3 amino acid sequence. The percentage overlap between two repertoires was calculated by dividing the number of shared unique clonotypes by the size of the smaller repertoire. RTK rarefaction, the Chao1 estimator, and Recon v2.1 estimates of unobserved clonotypes were used to assess repertoire richness. In its TCRdb copy, this immuneACCESS table keeps in-frame sequences only and misses some clones. Where compared with another copy, unresolved V genes explain less than half of these, and the others have no known cause. V and J calls and clone size are those listed in that table; D and trimming were worked out from the DNA. The sample has fewer than 700,000 clones on record, around three quarters of them singletons. 12% of the sample is held by the ten biggest clonotypes.

Unmatched junction bases come to 4, with V trimmed by 3 bases and J by 2 bases. The cysteine opens and the phenylalanine closes a CDR3 of 15 amino acids. The retained sequence is limited to the CDR3, 45 bases, with the frame set at the first base. CDR1 MGHRA and CDR2 YSYEKL are derived from the germline V gene. The chain is assembled from TRBV4-1 and TRBJ2-5, and TRBD2 aligns with 9 junction nucleotides. This receptor was obtained from a woman in her forties in good health. Some clones in this sample may be carry-over from other donors' samples. The sample comprised PBMCs. The CDR3 protein: CASSHVTSGQETQYF. The bases are TGCGCCAGCAGCCACGTGACTAGCGGTCAAGAGACCCAGTACTTC.